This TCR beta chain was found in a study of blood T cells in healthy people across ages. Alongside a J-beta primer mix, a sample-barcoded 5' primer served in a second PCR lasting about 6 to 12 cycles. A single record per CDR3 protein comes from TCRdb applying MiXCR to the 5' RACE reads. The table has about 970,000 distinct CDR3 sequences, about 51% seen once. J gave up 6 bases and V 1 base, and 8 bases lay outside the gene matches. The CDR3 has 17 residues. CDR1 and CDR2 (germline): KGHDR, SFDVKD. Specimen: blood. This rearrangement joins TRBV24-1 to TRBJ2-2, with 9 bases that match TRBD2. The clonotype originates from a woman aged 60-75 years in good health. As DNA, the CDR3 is TGTGCCACCAGTGATTTCCTCCCGGGACTAGCTCCCGGGGAGCTGTTTTTT. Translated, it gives CATSDFLPGLAPGELFF.